These 19 T cell receptor beta chains share one sample of origin, sequenced in a study of T cell changes during pregnancy in multiple sclerosis. The assay was immunoSEQ multiplex PCR, and TCRdb's table has in-frame clones only and misses some. The sample includes about 38,000 clones, around 89% of them seen just once. Sequencing used CD8+ T cells from peripheral blood mononuclear cells, obtained in the third trimester of pregnancy. The receptors here all came from a female donor with multiple sclerosis, enrolled in a pregnancy study.

The chain uses TRBV7-9 and TRBJ1-4, with D tentatively TRBD1 (5 bases). The CDR3 consists of 14 residues. V lost 8 bases and J lost 7, with 17 bases in between. Germline V lookup: CDR1 SEHNR, CDR2 FQNEAQ (reference sequence). The CDR3 DNA is TGTGCCAGCGGCAGGGTGATCGAAGTTGAAAAACTGTTTTTT. Its protein is CASGRVIEVEKLFF. Looking up the rest from reference TRBV7-9 and TRBJ1-4 gives the full variable domain: DTGVSQNPRHKITKRGQNVTFRCDPISEHNRLYWYRQTLGQGPEFLTYFQNEAQLEKSRLLSDRFSAERPKGSFSTLEIQRTEQGDSAMYLCASGRVIEVEKLFFGSGTQLSVL.

This rearrangement joins TRBV7-9 to TRBJ2-7, with 8 positions matching TRBD1. The CDR3 totals 13 residues. The germline V gene encodes CDR1 SEHNR and CDR2 FQNEAQ (reference sequence). Unmatched junction bases numbered 3, after V lost 5 bases and J lost 3 bases. The CDR3 protein is CASSPQGDYEQYF. CDR3 in DNA: TGTGCCAGCAGCCCACAGGGGGACTACGAGCAGTACTTC.

The chain has TRBV7-9 and TRBJ1-1; D not resolved. The CDR3 totals 13 residues. Deletions cut 2 bases from V and 5 bases from J, with 9 bases between. Germline CDR1 and CDR2: SEHNR and FQNEAQ (reference sequence). The CDR3 is CASSLSAGTEAFF. The DNA of the CDR3 is TGTGCCAGCAGCTTATCAGCGGGTACTGAAGCTTTCTTT.

The chain employs TRBV2 and TRBJ2-7, with 10 bases identical to TRBD1. CDR3 length: 15 residues. V shed 5 bases and J 3 bases; nucleotides not matched to a gene: 7. CDR1 SNHLY and CDR2 FYNNEI come from the germline V gene. CDR3: CASSPSGTGDYEQYF. The CDR3 DNA sequence: TGTGCCAGCAGTCCTTCCGGGACAGGGGACTACGAGCAGTACTTC.

This chain uses TRBV18 with TRBJ2-5, with TRBD2 matching 7 bases. Germline-derived CDR1 and CDR2 are KGHSH and LQKENI. This CDR3 is built from 13 residues. Trimming at V came to 0 bases and at J to 5 bases, leaving 0 bases not matched to a gene. CDR3 in DNA: TGTGCCAGCTCACCACCAGCGGGGGAGACCCAGTACTTC. Its protein product is CASSPPAGETQYF. Based on the CDR3 plus reference TRBV18 and TRBJ2-5, the full variable domain is NAGVMQNPRHLVRRRGQEARLRCSPMKGHSHVYWYRQLPEEGLKFMVYLQKENIIDESGMPKERFSAEFPKEGPSILRIQQVVRGDSAAYFCASSPPAGETQYFGPGTRLLVL.

In its sample, this clone was seen a few times. This sequence joins TRBV7-9 and TRBJ2-7; 8 bases are a match to TRBD1. There are 15 residues in the CDR3. From germline, CDR1 is SEHNR and CDR2 FQNEAQ (reference sequence). Unmatched junction bases numbered 9, after V lost 5 bases and J lost 3 bases. Written as DNA, the CDR3 is TGTGCCAGCAGCGGGGGGACAGGTAGAAACTACGAGCAGTACTTC. Its translation is CASSGGTGRNYEQYF.

The chain recombines TRBV7-6 with TRBJ2-7, with D possibly being TRBD2 (6 bases). The CDR3 length is 14 residues. V was clipped by 5 bases and J by 3 bases, with 14 bases between them. Germline V gives CDR1 SGHVS, CDR2 FNYEAQ. The CDR3: CASSGGVGGYEQYF. DNA for the CDR3: TGTGCCAGCAGCGGTGGGGTGGGGGGCTACGAGCAGTACTTC.

The chain has TRBV4-3 and TRBJ2-7; D is possibly TRBD1 (6 bases). Trimming took off 4 bases at V and 0 bases at J, with 16 bases between the two ends. This CDR3 has 16 amino acids. CDR1 LGHNA and CDR2 YSLEER come from the germline V gene. CDR3 protein: CASSLGRGRGSYEQYF. CDR3 DNA: TGCGCCAGCAGCCTCGGTAGGGGCAGGGGCTCCTACGAGCAGTACTTC.

V usage is TRBV19 and J usage is TRBJ2-7, with 8 positions matching TRBD2. The CDR3 extends over 14 amino acids. J was trimmed by 0 bases and V by 7 bases; bases with no gene match: 5. Germline V gene data show CDR1 as LNHDA and CDR2 as SQIVND (reference sequence). The CDR3 protein is CASKAGDFSYEQYF. The CDR3 region has the DNA TGTGCCAGTAAAGCGGGGGACTTCTCCTACGAGCAGTACTTC.

This chain uses TRBV6-6 with TRBJ2-7, with D perhaps TRBD1 (5 bases). Germline V gene lookup returns CDR1 MNHNY and CDR2 SVGAGI (reference sequence). The V end was cut by 0 bases, the J end by 3 bases, with 6 bases between. The CDR3 runs to 13 residues. The CDR3 sequence: CASSYSRGYEQYF. The CDR3 bases are TGTGCCAGCAGTTACTCAAGGGGCTACGAGCAGTACTTC.

The gene calls are TRBV5-6 and TRBJ1-1; D not certain. The V gene lost 4 bases and the J gene lost 7 bases, with 11 bases spanning the gap. Germline V gene lookup returns CDR1 SGHDT and CDR2 YYEEEE. This CDR3 is 12 amino acids long. CDR3 in DNA: TGTGCCAGCAGCCTTCCCGGGATTGAAGCTTTCTTT. It codes for CASSLPGIEAFF.

The chain combines TRBV6-6 with TRBJ1-1; D unclear. CDR1 is MNHNY and CDR2 is SVGAGI in the germline V gene (reference sequence). V lost 5 bases and J lost 0, with 10 bases in between. This CDR3 comprises 14 residues. The CDR3 DNA reads as TGTGCCAGCAGTCGATTAACTGTGAACACTGAAGCTTTCTTT. This encodes CASSRLTVNTEAFF.

The J gene is TRBJ2-1, the V gene TRBV30; 9 nucleotides agree with TRBD2. After removal of 0 bases from V and 5 bases from J, the junction contained 5 bases not matched to a gene. The CDR3 covers 15 residues. The germline V gene has CDR1 GTSNPN and CDR2 SVGIG (reference sequence). Here the CDR3 DNA reads TGTGCCTGGAGTGTATTGTCTAGCGGGGACAATGAGCAGTTCTTC. Protein product: CAWSVLSSGDNEQFF.

In its sample, this clone was seen a few times. The chain recombines TRBV2 with TRBJ1-1, with D hard to call. Trimming took 0 bases from V and 6 from J, leaving 8 bases between them. Germline V lookup: CDR1 SNHLY, CDR2 FYNNEI. This CDR3 has 13 residues. The CDR3 DNA reads TGTGCCAGCAGTGAAGCTAGTTTCTCTGAAGCTTTCTTT. It yields the protein CASSEASFSEAFF.

J is TRBJ1-2 and V is TRBV2; maybe TRBD1 (6 bases). Germline assignment: CDR1 SNHLY and CDR2 FYNNEI. Trimming stripped 8 bases from V and 2 bases from J, with 18 bases between. This CDR3 has 15 residues. The CDR3 nucleotides are TGTGCCAGCTCCGGTGGGGACACAGACAACTATGGCTACACCTTC. Its protein product is CASSGGDTDNYGYTF.

The V call is TRBV30, the J call TRBJ1-1; D gene unclear. Germline V gene lookup returns CDR1 GTSNPN and CDR2 SVGIG (reference sequence). The CDR3 length is 13 residues. Trimming took 1 base from V and 4 from J, leaving 10 bases between them. The CDR3 DNA reads as TGTGCCTGGAGTGGGTATGGGAGCACTGAAGCTTTCTTT. Protein sequence: CAWSGYGSTEAFF.

This clone was observed a single time. The V call is TRBV25-1, the J call TRBJ1-2; unclear D gene. CDR3 size: 14 residues. CDR1 and CDR2 (germline): MGHDK, SYGVNS. Trimming pared 0 bases from V and 2 bases from J, leaving 7 bases between. CDR3 DNA: TGTGCCAGCAGTGAATATCACAAAAACTATGGCTACACCTTC. Its translation is CASSEYHKNYGYTF.

In DNA, the CDR3 is TGTGCCAGCAGCGCCCAACAGGGGGCGGGTGGCTACACCTTC. Translating it yields CASSAQQGAGGYTF. The V gene is TRBV9, the J gene TRBJ1-2, with 9 bases fitting TRBD1. This CDR3 region has 14 residues. Germline V gives CDR1 SGDLS, CDR2 YYNGEE. With 3 bases clipped from V and 7 bases from J, the junction kept 7 bases outside the gene matches.

The chain is built from TRBV7-9 and TRBJ2-1; 7 bases map to TRBD2. The germline CDR1 and CDR2 sequences are SEHNR and FQNEAQ (reference sequence). CDR3 length: 16 amino acids. V shed 1 base and J 3 bases; nucleotides not matched to a gene: 6. Here the CDR3 reads CASSLDWGGVYNEQFF. DNA of the CDR3: TGTGCCAGCAGCTTAGATTGGGGGGGGGTCTACAATGAGCAGTTCTTC. The whole variable domain, remainder taken from reference TRBV7-9 and TRBJ2-1, is DTGVSQNPRHKITKRGQNVTFRCDPISEHNRLYWYRQTLGQGPEFLTYFQNEAQLEKSRLLSDRFSAERPKGSFSTLEIQRTEQGDSAMYLCASSLDWGGVYNEQFFGPGTRLTVL.